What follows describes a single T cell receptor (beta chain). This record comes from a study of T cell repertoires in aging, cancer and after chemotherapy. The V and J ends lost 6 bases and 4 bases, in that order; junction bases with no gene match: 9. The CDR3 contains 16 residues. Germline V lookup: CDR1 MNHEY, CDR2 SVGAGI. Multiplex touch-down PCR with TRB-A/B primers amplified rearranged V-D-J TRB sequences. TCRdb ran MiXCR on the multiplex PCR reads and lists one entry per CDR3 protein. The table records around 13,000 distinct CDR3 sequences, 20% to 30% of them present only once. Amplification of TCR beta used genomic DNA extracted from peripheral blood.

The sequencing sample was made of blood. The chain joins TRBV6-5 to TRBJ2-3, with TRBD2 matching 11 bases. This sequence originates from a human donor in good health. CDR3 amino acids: CASREASGGIPDTQYF. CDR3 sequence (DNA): TGTGCCAGCAGGGAAGCTAGCGGGGGGATCCCAGATACGCAGTATTTT.